These 29 T cell receptor beta chains were sequenced from one sample in a study of blood T cell repertoires in COVID-19. The method was immunoSEQ multiplex PCR; TCRdb's version includes in-frame clones alone and lacks a portion of them. Seen here are roughly 380,000 clones, approximately 84% observed once, and the top ten hold around 3%. Material for sequencing was PBMCs or T cells enriched from blood (not recorded which). The receptors stem from a woman in her thirties who had recovered from COVID-19.

The rearrangement links TRBV13 to TRBJ2-7, with D possibly matching TRBD1 (6 bases). CDR1 and CDR2 from the germline V gene are PRHDT and FYEKMQ (reference sequence). The CDR3 length is 20 residues. Trimming shortened V by 3 bases and J by 0 bases, and 27 bases separated the two germline ends. The DNA of the CDR3 is TGTGCCAGCAGCTTTTTAGACAGGATGATAAATCCTAGGAGCTCCTACGAGCAGTACTTC. Residues: CASSFLDRMINPRSSYEQYF.

This chain uses TRBV19 with TRBJ2-3, with no clear D. Germline loops: CDR1 LNHDA, CDR2 SQIVND (reference sequence). The CDR3 covers 13 residues. DNA of the CDR3: TGTGCGTCGAGCGTCTTGATCACAGATACGCAGTATTTT. It yields the protein CASSVLITDTQYF.

The chain uses TRBV7-2 and TRBJ1-2; D perhaps matches TRBD1 (6 bases). Germline V gives CDR1 SGHTA, CDR2 FQGNSA. The CDR3 runs to 16 residues. Deletions cut 5 bases from V and 5 bases from J, with 21 bases between. The CDR3, as DNA: TGTGCCAGCAGCCTTTCTAGACAGGTCTCCCCTTATGGCTACACCTTC. This translates into CASSLSRQVSPYGYTF.

V is TRBV19 and J is TRBJ1-5; D unclear. The CDR3 contains 12 residues. Germline loops: CDR1 LNHDA, CDR2 SQIVND (reference sequence). V was pared by 5 bases and J by 9 bases, with 11 bases between. The chain's CDR3 is CASSPPGRPQHF. DNA for the CDR3: TGTGCCAGTAGTCCCCCCGGTCGGCCCCAGCATTTT.

V gene TRBV4-2 combines with J gene TRBJ2-5, with 7 bases aligning to TRBD2. With 5 bases clipped from V and 5 bases from J, the junction kept 8 bases outside the gene matches. CDR3 length equals 14 residues. Per the germline V gene, CDR1 is LGHNA and CDR2 is YNFKEQ. The CDR3 bases are TGTGCCAGCAGCGGAAAGGCGGGAGTCGAGACCCAGTACTTC. Translated, it gives CASSGKAGVETQYF.

Only a few counts were recorded for this clone. The rearrangement uses TRBV24-1 and TRBJ1-2; D unresolved. The CDR3 runs to 13 residues. Trimming cost V 1 base and J 8 bases, with 10 bases left between them. In germline, CDR1 is KGHDR, CDR2 SFDVKD. The CDR3 is CATSDFEAQGYTF. The CDR3 DNA sequence: TGTGCCACCAGTGATTTCGAGGCGCAAGGCTACACCTTC.

The V and J genes are TRBV19 and TRBJ1-1; D not certain. The CDR3 contains 10 residues. V was cut by 8 bases and J by 5 bases, with 6 bases left in between. The V gene's germline CDR1 is LNHDA and CDR2 SQIVND (reference sequence). The CDR3 sequence is CASRGTEAFF. DNA for the CDR3: TGTGCCAGTCGCGGGACTGAAGCTTTCTTT.

The genes are TRBV5-1 and TRBJ2-7; 7 nucleotides align to TRBD1. J lost 4 bases, V lost 6 bases, and 10 bases had no gene match. The CDR3 has 14 amino acids. Germline V CDR1 and CDR2: SGHRS, YFSETQ. The CDR3 DNA reads as TGCGCCAGCAACCCTGGGGCAGGGGGTTACGAGCAGTACTTC. Residues: CASNPGAGGYEQYF. Full variable domain (remainder filled in from reference TRBV5-1 and TRBJ2-7): KAGVTQTPRYLIKTRGQQVTLSCSPISGHRSVSWYQQTPGQGLQFLFEYFSETQRNKGNFPGRFSGRQFSNSRSEMNVSTLELGDSALYLCASNPGAGGYEQYFGPGTRLTVT.

This clone was counted many times. The chain carries TRBV11-2 and TRBJ1-1; no definite D call. The CDR3 is 15 residues long. Germline V lookup: CDR1 SGHAT, CDR2 FQNNGV. V lost 5 bases and J lost 4, with 17 bases in between. DNA of the CDR3: TGTGCCAGCAGCCCCACAGTGGATGAGGGCACTGAAGCTTTCTTT. Translation gives CASSPTVDEGTEAFF.

The chain joins TRBV15 to TRBJ2-3; 7 positions match TRBD2. The J segment lost 0 bases and the V segment lost 5 bases, leaving 8 bases of the junction unmatched. This CDR3 is 16 amino acids long. Germline V lookup: CDR1 LNHNV, CDR2 YYDKDF (reference sequence). The chain's CDR3 is CATSPNLAASTDTQYF. The CDR3 DNA is TGTGCCACCAGCCCTAATCTAGCGGCTAGCACAGATACGCAGTATTTT.

The chain is built from TRBV10-2 and TRBJ1-6; D is undetermined. The CDR3 sequence is 15 residues long. Germline CDR1 WSHSY, CDR2 SAAADI. Trimming pared 3 bases from V and 7 bases from J, leaving 13 bases between. CDR3 in amino acids: CASSDIKSGNSPLHF. The CDR3, as DNA: TGCGCCAGCAGTGACATCAAGTCGGGGAATTCACCCCTCCACTTT.

The chain couples TRBV5-1 to TRBJ1-5; TRBD1 aligns across 8 bases. Per germline, CDR1 SGHRS and CDR2 YFSETQ. Losses at the gene ends were 4 bases for V and 5 bases for J; bases not matched to a gene: 5. The CDR3 sequence is 14 residues long. CDR3: CASSVATGDQPQHF. CDR3 bases: TGCGCCAGCAGCGTGGCGACAGGGGATCAGCCCCAGCATTTT. Together with reference TRBV5-1 and TRBJ1-5, the CDR3 gives the full variable domain: KAGVTQTPRYLIKTRGQQVTLSCSPISGHRSVSWYQQTPGQGLQFLFEYFSETQRNKGNFPGRFSGRQFSNSRSEMNVSTLELGDSALYLCASSVATGDQPQHFGDGTRLSIL.

This sequence joins TRBV5-4 and TRBJ2-3, with 11 bases matching TRBD2. This CDR3 has 16 amino acids. Germline V gene sequence: CDR1 SGHNT, CDR2 YYREEE (reference sequence). Losses at the gene ends were 1 base for V and 3 bases for J; bases not matched to a gene: 4. The DNA of the CDR3 is TGTGCCAGCAGCTTGACTAGCGGGAGAGGGACAGATACGCAGTATTTT. This gives the protein CASSLTSGRGTDTQYF.

V gene TRBV30 combines with J gene TRBJ2-5; 7 bases match TRBD2. Germline V CDR1 and CDR2: GTSNPN, SVGIG (reference sequence). Unmatched junction bases numbered 9, after V lost 2 bases and J lost 9 bases. This CDR3 comprises 13 residues. CDR3 DNA sequence: TGTGCCTGGAGTACCCGGGGCCGGGAGGCCCAGTACTTC. It codes for CAWSTRGREAQYF.

V is TRBV7-8 and J is TRBJ1-1; possibly TRBD1 for D (6 bases). Germline-derived CDR1 and CDR2 are SGHVS and FQNEAQ. The CDR3 is 14 residues long. V lost 2 bases to trimming and J lost 4 bases, with 11 bases between them. CDR3 bases: TGTGCCAGCAGCTTATATCAAGGGGGCACTGAAGCTTTCTTT. This translates into CASSLYQGGTEAFF.

J is TRBJ2-2 and V is TRBV27; possibly TRBD2 for D (6 bases). Germline V lookup: CDR1 MNHEY, CDR2 SMNVEV (reference sequence). Trimming pared 1 base from V and 3 bases from J, leaving 12 bases between. The CDR3 is 16 amino acids. For the CDR3, the DNA is TGTGCCAGCAGTTTATGGTCTAGCGCACACACCGGGGAGCTGTTTTTT. Its translation: CASSLWSSAHTGELFF.

The chain recombines TRBV5-1 with TRBJ2-5; the match to TRBD1 covers 9 bases. Germline CDR1 reads SGHRS; CDR2 reads YFSETQ. V trimming: 4 bases; J trimming: 2 bases; junction bases outside the gene matches: 12. There are 17 residues in the CDR3. CDR3 in amino acids: CASSIAPGQGRQETQYF. In DNA, the CDR3 is TGCGCCAGCAGCATTGCCCCGGGACAGGGAAGACAAGAGACCCAGTACTTC.

This CDR3 is CASSLGQTFGYTF. CDR3 nucleotide sequence: TGTGCCAGCAGCTTAGGACAGACTTTTGGCTACACCTTC. This chain connects TRBV6-5 to TRBJ1-2, with D perhaps matching TRBD1 (6 bases). The V end lost 6 bases, the J end lost 7 bases, and 15 bases lay between the germline ends. Germline V gene data show CDR1 as MNHEY and CDR2 as SVGAGI. The CDR3 runs to 13 residues.

The chain's CDR3 is CASSRTTRLVNSLPLHF. CDR3 nucleotides: TGTGCCAGCAGCCGCACTACCCGACTGGTGAATTCTTTACCCCTCCACTTT. V is TRBV7-8 and J is TRBJ1-6, with D uncertain. Germline V gives CDR1 SGHVS, CDR2 FQNEAQ. This CDR3 contains 17 residues. V was shortened by 5 bases and J by 12 bases, with 26 bases between the two germline ends.

There are many counts of this clone. The CDR3 loop is CATSRGQVNTEAFF. The CDR3 bases are TGTGCCACCAGCAGGGGACAGGTAAACACTGAAGCTTTCTTT. This chain connects TRBV15 to TRBJ1-1, with 8 positions matching TRBD1. The CDR3 contains 14 residues. Germline-derived CDR1 and CDR2 are LNHNV and YYDKDF (reference sequence). The ends lost 3 bases at V and 2 bases at J; junction bases unmatched: 2.

This clone was counted once. V is TRBV9 and J is TRBJ2-3; D perhaps matches TRBD2 (6 bases). CDR3 size: 15 residues. Germline V gene data show CDR1 as SGDLS and CDR2 as YYNGEE. The V and J ends lost 0 bases and 2 bases respectively, with 10 bases between them. The CDR3, as DNA: TGTGCCAGCAGCGTAGTAGCGGCCTACACAGATACGCAGTATTTT. It translates to CASSVVAAYTDTQYF. Full variable domain (rest looked up from reference TRBV9 and TRBJ2-3): DSGVTQTPKHLITATGQRVTLRCSPRSGDLSVYWYQQSLDQGLQFLIQYYNGEERAKGNILERFSAQQFPDLHSELNLSSLELGDSALYFCASSVVAAYTDTQYFGPGTRLTVL.

This chain connects TRBV12-3 or TRBV12-4 to TRBJ1-2; D possibly corresponds to TRBD1 (5 bases). V was cut by 3 bases and J by 8 bases, with 13 bases left in between. This CDR3 has 13 amino acids. The DNA of the CDR3 is TGTGCCAGCAGTTTCTCCTCTGGGGGGGGCTACACCTTC. This translates into CASSFSSGGGYTF.

This chain connects TRBV28 to TRBJ1-2; the D gene is possibly TRBD1 (5 bases). CDR1 MDHEN and CDR2 SYDVKM come from the germline V gene. The CDR3 sequence is 15 residues long. The germline V and J ends were trimmed by 5 bases and 4 bases, with 17 bases remaining between them. CDR3 residues: CASSPGAGRLYGYTF. In DNA form, the CDR3 reads TGTGCCAGCAGTCCTGGGGCAGGGCGGCTCTATGGCTACACCTTC.

The CDR3 sequence is CASSPPGRGFNTGELFF. The CDR3 bases are TGTGCCAGCAGCCCCCCGGGCAGGGGTTTTAATACCGGGGAGCTGTTTTTT. The V gene is TRBV5-5, the J gene TRBJ2-2; D possibly corresponds to TRBD1 (6 bases). V was cut by 4 bases and J by 5 bases, with 21 bases left in between. The germline CDR1 and CDR2 sequences are SGHKS and YYEKEE (reference sequence). This CDR3 spans 17 amino acids. The whole variable domain, remainder taken from reference TRBV5-5 and TRBJ2-2, is DAGVTQSPTHLIKTRGQQVTLRCSPISGHKSVSWYQQVLGQGPQFIFQYYEKEERGRGNFPDRFSARQFPNYSSELNVNALLLGDSALYLCASSPPGRGFNTGELFFGEGSRLTVL.

This clone was seen only once. This chain connects TRBV2 to TRBJ2-1, with TRBD2 identical over 7 bases. The CDR3 sequence is 19 residues long. The J segment lost 0 bases and the V segment lost 7 bases, leaving 18 bases of the junction unmatched. Germline V gene data show CDR1 as SNHLY and CDR2 as FYNNEI. The CDR3, as DNA: TGTGCCAGCACGGTGCCCAGTCTGGAATCTAGCGGCTCCTACAATGAGCAGTTCTTC. It specifies CASTVPSLESSGSYNEQFF.

The chain is built from TRBV2 and TRBJ2-1; TRBD2 is a possible D gene (5 bases). Trimming cost V 2 bases and J 9 bases, with 8 bases left between them. CDR1 and CDR2 (germline): SNHLY, FYNNEI. The CDR3 runs 12 residues. CDR3 in amino acids: CASSELAVEQFF. The CDR3 nucleotides read TGTGCCAGCAGTGAACTAGCTGTTGAGCAGTTCTTC.

The chain uses TRBV4-2 and TRBJ1-1; 8 bases align to TRBD1. The CDR3 consists of 14 residues. V shed 3 bases, J shed 1 base, and the junction held 1 base outside the gene matches. Germline CDR1 is LGHNA and CDR2 is YNFKEQ. The chain's CDR3 is CASSQDRENTEAFF. The DNA for the CDR3 is TGTGCCAGCAGCCAGGACAGGGAGAACACTGAAGCTTTCTTT.

This chain links TRBV10-3 with TRBJ2-7; 11 bases are shared with TRBD2. With 4 bases clipped from V and 3 bases from J, the junction kept 8 bases outside the gene matches. Germline V gene data show CDR1 as ENHRY and CDR2 as SYGVKD. The CDR3 extends over 16 amino acids. CDR3 amino acids: CAISGSLAGGHYEQYF. The CDR3 DNA is TGTGCCATCAGTGGTTCGCTAGCGGGAGGTCACTACGAGCAGTACTTC.

For the CDR3, the DNA is TGTGCCAGCAGACCATCCCAGGGCGGCCCGGTGGTCCACTTT. It yields the protein CASRPSQGGPVVHF. V is TRBV11-2 and J is TRBJ1-6; a possible D gene is TRBD1 (5 bases). The V end was cut by 6 bases, the J end by 17 bases, with 23 bases between. The germline V gene encodes CDR1 SGHAT and CDR2 FQNNGV. The length of the CDR3 is 14 residues.